There are a few counts of the clone carrying this TCR beta chain. This sample is part of a study of response to subunit inactivated influenza vaccine. Germline CDR1 and CDR2: SEHNR and FQNEAQ (reference sequence). V was clipped by 5 bases and J by 8 bases; unmatched bases: 7. The CDR3 is 13 amino acids. TCRdb re-called the RT-PCR reads with MiXCR, one entry per CDR3 protein. Of 500,000 to 550,000 distinct CDR3 sequences in the sample, under 25% were seen once. These same records also appear under a second study, on T cells expressing NK-cell markers. From that paper: As the method of synthesis, 5'RACE template switching with UMIs yielded TCR beta cDNA.

The V call is TRBV7-9, the J call TRBJ1-2, with 8 bases fitting TRBD1. This receptor was obtained from a man in his fifties who received an inactivated influenza vaccine. Here the sequenced sample was CD4+ T cells sorted from PBMCs, taken 11 to 12 days after vaccination. The CDR3 DNA is TGTGCCAGCAGCACGGGACAGGAGGGCGGCTACACCTTC. Translating it yields CASSTGQEGGYTF. Drawing the rest from reference TRBV7-9 and TRBJ1-2, the complete variable domain is DTGVSQNPRHKITKRGQNVTFRCDPISEHNRLYWYRQTLGQGPEFLTYFQNEAQLEKSRLLSDRFSAERPKGSFSTLEIQRTEQGDSAMYLCASSTGQEGGYTFGSGTRLTVV.